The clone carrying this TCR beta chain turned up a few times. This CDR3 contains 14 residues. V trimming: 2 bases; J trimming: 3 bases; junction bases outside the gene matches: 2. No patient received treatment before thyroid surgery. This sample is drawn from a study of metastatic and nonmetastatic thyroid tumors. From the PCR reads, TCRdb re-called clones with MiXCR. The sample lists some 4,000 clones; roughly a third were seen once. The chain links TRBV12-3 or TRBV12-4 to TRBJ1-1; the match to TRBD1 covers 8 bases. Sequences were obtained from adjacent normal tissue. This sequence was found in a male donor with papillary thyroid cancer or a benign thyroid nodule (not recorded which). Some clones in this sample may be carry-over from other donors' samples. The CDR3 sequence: CASSLQGADTEAFF. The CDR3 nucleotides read TGTGCCAGCAGTTTACAGGGGGCGGACACTGAAGCTTTCTTT.